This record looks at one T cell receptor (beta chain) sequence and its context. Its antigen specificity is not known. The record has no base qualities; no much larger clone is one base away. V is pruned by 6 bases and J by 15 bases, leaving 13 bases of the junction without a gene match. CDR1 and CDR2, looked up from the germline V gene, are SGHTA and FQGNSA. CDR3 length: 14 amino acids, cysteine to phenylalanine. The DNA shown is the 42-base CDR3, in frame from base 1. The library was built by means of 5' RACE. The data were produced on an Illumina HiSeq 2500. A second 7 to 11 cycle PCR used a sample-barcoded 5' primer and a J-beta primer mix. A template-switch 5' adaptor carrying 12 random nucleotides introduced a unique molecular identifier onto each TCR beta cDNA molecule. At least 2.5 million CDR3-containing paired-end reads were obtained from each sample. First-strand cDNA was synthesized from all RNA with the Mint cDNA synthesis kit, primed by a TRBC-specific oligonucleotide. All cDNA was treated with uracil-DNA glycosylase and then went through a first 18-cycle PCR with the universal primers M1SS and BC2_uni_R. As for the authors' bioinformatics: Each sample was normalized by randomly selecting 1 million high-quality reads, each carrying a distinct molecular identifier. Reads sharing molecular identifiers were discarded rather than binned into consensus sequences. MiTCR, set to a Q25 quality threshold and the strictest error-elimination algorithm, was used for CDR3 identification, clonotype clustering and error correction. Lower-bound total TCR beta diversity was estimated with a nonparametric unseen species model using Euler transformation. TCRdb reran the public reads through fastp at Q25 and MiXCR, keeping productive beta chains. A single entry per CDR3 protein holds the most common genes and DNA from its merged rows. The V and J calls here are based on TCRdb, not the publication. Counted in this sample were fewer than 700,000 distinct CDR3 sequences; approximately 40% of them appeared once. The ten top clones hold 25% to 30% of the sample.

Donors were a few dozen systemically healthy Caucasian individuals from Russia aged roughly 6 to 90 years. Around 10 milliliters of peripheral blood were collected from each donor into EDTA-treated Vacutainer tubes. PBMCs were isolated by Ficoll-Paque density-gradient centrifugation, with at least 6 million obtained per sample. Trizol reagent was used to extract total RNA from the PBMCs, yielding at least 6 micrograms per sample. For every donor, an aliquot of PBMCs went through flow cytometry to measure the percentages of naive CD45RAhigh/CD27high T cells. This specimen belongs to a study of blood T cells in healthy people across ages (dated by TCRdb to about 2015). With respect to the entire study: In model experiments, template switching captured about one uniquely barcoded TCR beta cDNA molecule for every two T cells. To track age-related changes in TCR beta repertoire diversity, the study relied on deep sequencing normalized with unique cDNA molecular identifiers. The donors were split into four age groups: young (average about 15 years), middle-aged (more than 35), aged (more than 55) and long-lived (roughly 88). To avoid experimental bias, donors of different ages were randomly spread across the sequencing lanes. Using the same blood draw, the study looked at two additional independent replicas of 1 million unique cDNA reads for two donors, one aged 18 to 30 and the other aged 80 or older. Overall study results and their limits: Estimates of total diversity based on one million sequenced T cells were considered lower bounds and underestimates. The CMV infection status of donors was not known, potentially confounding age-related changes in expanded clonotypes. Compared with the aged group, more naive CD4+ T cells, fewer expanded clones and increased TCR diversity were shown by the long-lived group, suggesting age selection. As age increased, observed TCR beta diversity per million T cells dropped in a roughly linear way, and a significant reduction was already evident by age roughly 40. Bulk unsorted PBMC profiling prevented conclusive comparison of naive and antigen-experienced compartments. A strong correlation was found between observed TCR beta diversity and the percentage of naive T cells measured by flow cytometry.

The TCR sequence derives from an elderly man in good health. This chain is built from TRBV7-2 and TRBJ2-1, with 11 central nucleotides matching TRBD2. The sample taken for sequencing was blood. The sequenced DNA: TGTGCCAGCAGTGCTGCCTATACTAGCGGGAGTTTGTTCTTC. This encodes CASSAAYTSGSLFF.